This T cell receptor beta chain came from a study of OX40 agonist ivuxolimab in advanced cancers. Study-wide context: At 0.01 to 10 mg/kg, ivuxolimab was administered intravenously to patients every 2 weeks.

This CDR3 spans 13 amino acids. Germline V gene sequence: CDR1 MNHNS, CDR2 SASEGT. The V end lost 6 bases, the J end lost 0 bases, and 7 bases lay between the germline ends. Sequencing was performed with immunoSEQ multiplex PCR; in TCRdb, only in-frame clones are kept and a portion is missing. This sample has approximately 70,000 clones, with about 91% found just once. This sequence was found in an adult with an advanced solid tumor such as melanoma, head and neck, liver or kidney cancer. The rearrangement links TRBV6-1 to TRBJ2-3; a possible D gene is TRBD2 (5 bases). The specimen comprised CD4+ or CD8+ T cells sorted from blood, sampled in a trial of the OX40 agonist ivuxolimab. Here the CDR3 reads CASRTGSTDTQYF. The CDR3 nucleotides are TGTGCCAGCAGGACGGGAAGCACAGATACGCAGTATTTT.